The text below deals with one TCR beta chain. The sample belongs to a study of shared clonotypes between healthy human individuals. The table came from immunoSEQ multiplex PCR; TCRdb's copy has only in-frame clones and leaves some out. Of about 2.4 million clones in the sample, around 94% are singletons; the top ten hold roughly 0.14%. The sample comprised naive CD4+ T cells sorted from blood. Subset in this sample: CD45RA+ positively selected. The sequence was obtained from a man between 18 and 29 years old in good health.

The CDR3, as DNA: TGCGCCAGCAGCTTGAGTCCGGGCGGGGTCTACGAGCAGTACTTC. Translated: CASSLSPGGVYEQYF. This rearrangement joins TRBV5-1 to TRBJ2-7; TRBD2 is a possible D gene (6 bases). Germline V gene data show CDR1 as SGHRS and CDR2 as YFSETQ. This CDR3 region has 15 residues. Between the trimmed V and J ends, which lost 1 base and 3 bases, there was a span of 14 bases.